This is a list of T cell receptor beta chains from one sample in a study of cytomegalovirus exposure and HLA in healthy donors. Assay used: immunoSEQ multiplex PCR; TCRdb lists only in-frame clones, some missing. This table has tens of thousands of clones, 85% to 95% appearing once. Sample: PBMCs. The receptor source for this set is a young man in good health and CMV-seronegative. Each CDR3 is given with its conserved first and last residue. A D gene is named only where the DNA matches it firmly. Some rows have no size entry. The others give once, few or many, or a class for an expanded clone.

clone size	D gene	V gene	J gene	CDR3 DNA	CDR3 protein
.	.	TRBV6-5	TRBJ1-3	TGTGCCAGTCAGAGAGGTTACTCTGGAAACACCATATATTTT	CASQRGYSGNTIYF
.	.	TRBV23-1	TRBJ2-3	TGCGCCAGCAGTCAATCGGAGGAACACGGCACCTGGTCTGTAAAGACAGATACGCAGTATTTT	CASSQSEEHGTWSVKTDTQYF
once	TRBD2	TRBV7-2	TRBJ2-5	TGTGCCAGCAGCCGACTAGCGGGGCAAGAGACCCAGTACTTC	CASSRLAGQETQYF
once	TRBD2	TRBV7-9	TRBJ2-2	TGTGCCAGCAGCTTAGTGGGACTAGCGGGATGGAACACCGGGGAGCTGTTTTTT	CASSLVGLAGWNTGELFF
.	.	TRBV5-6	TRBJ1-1	TGTGCCAGCAGCGAACAGGGCTATATGAACACTGAAGCTTTCTTT	CASSEQGYMNTEAFF
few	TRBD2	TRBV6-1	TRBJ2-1	TGTGCCAGCAGTTGGGGCGGGGGGGCGTACAATGAGCAGTTCTTC	CASSWGGGAYNEQFF
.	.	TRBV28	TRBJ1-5	TGTGCCAGCCGGGACACAAATCAGCCCCAGCATTTT	CASRDTNQPQHF
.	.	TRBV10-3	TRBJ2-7	TGTGCCATCAGAGAGGGGCTTTATCTCGGCTACGAGCAGTACTTC	CAIREGLYLGYEQYF
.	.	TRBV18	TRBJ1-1	TGTGCCAGCTCCCTCGGTTCCCCGAACACTGAAGCTTTCTTT	CASSLGSPNTEAFF
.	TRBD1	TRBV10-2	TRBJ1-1	TGCGCCAGCAGAAGGGGACAGGGTGGGACTGAAGCTTTCTTT	CASRRGQGGTEAFF
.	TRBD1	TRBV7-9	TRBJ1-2	TGTGCCAGCAGCTCAGAGCTAAAAAATGACAGGGATGGCTACACCTTC	CASSSELKNDRDGYTF
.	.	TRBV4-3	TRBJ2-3	TGCGCCAGCAGCCTATCAGACCGGGATCCCACAGATACGCAGTATTTT	CASSLSDRDPTDTQYF
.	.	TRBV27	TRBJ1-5	TGTGCCAGCAGTTTGAGTAGAGGGAGCAATCAGCCCCAGCATTTT	CASSLSRGSNQPQHF
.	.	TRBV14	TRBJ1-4	TGTGCCAGCAGCCAAGAGAGGCGTGAAAAACTGTTTTTT	CASSQERREKLFF
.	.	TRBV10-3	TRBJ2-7	TGTGCCATCAGTGTAACTACAGGGACGAGCTACGAGCAGTACTTC	CAISVTTGTSYEQYF
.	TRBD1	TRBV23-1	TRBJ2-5	TGCGCCAGTTCTTGTCCGGACAGGGAGACGGAGACCCAGTACTTC	CASSCPDRETETQYF
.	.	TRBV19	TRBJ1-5	TGTGCCAGTAGTATTCTCCCAGAAAGCAATCAGCCCCAGCATTTT	CASSILPESNQPQHF
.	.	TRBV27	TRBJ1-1	TGTGCCAGCAGTTTACTCGGGGGGGCGCGGAATGAAGCTTTCTTT	CASSLLGGARNEAFF
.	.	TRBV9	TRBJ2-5	TGTGCCAGCAGCCCCGGCAGTCCTACAGAGCAGTACTTC	CASSPGSPTEQYF
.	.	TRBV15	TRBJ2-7	TGTGCCACCAGCCTTCCAAACACCTACGAGCAGTACTTC	CATSLPNTYEQYF
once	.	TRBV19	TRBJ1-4	TGTGCCAGTACCCCTAGTTCATCTGCAACTAATGAAAAACTGTTTTTT	CASTPSSSATNEKLFF
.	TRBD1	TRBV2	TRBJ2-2	TGTGCCAGCCGACAGGGTTCGAACACCGGGGAGCTGTTTTTT	CASRQGSNTGELFF
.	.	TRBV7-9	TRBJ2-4	TGTGCCAGCAGCTTATGGACCAGCGGACCACGACGAGCCAAAAACATTCAGTACTTC	CASSLWTSGPRRAKNIQYF
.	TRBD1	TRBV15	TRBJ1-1	TGTGCCACCAGCGGGGGGACAGGGTCTGAAGCTTTCTTT	CATSGGTGSEAFF
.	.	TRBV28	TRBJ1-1	TGTGCCAGCAGGGGCAACACTGAAGCTTTCTTT	CASRGNTEAFF
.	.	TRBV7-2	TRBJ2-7	TGTGCCAGCAGCTTGGACAGTTATTACGAGCAGTACTTC	CASSLDSYYEQYF
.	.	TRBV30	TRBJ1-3	TGTGCCTGGGGTTCCCAGGGTCCTGTCGGAAACACCATATATTTT	CAWGSQGPVGNTIYF